This T cell receptor beta chain was documented in a study of shared clonotypes between healthy human individuals. Study-wide findings and caveats: There were few donors, and this limited the genetic and exposure-history diversity represented. Naive subsets usually exceeded memory subsets in estimated richness.

In the sorted-subset replicate PCRs, 200 ng DNA, around 30,000 T cell genomes, was used. Produced via immunoSEQ multiplex PCR; TCRdb's table is partial and in-frame only. The top ten clones hold approximately 0.13% of a sample with around 2,000,000 clones, around 95% of them seen once. Comments on this clone: What it binds is unknown.

Partitioning of CD4+ cells yielded a CD45RA+ naive subset and a CD45RA-negative memory subset. With 0 bases removed from V and 16 bases from J, the gap between germline ends came to 16 bases. The CDR3 covers 13 residues. Germline values: CDR1 SGHRS, CDR2 YFSETQ. This chain uses TRBV5-1 with TRBJ1-4; no definite D call. The sample comprised naive CD4+ T cells sorted from blood. Subset denoted: CD45RA+ positively selected. This receptor was taken from a man younger than 35 in good health. The CDR3 nucleotides read TGCGCCAGCAGCTTGGGTGTTGGAGAAGATGGGTTTTTT. Translated, it gives CASSLGVGEDGFF.